These 21 T cell receptor beta chains originate from one sample sequenced in a study of blood T cell repertoires in COVID-19. Clones were read by immunoSEQ multiplex PCR, and TCRdb kept only the in-frame ones, dropping some. Of roughly 310,000 clones listed, roughly 88% are singletons. Sequencing was performed on peripheral blood. The source is a woman aged 25-40 years with COVID-19, enrolled during active disease.

This chain connects TRBV11-2 to TRBJ1-1; D call uncertain. The V end was cut by 1 base, the J end by 0 bases, with 6 bases between. The CDR3 consists of 14 residues. Germline CDR1 SGHAT, CDR2 FQNNGV. Here the CDR3 reads CASSLGIVNTEAFF. The DNA of the CDR3 is TGTGCCAGCAGCTTAGGTATAGTGAACACTGAAGCTTTCTTT.

This clone was seen only a few times. The chain employs TRBV29-1 and TRBJ2-7; 10 bases map to TRBD1. Trimming took 6 bases from V and 2 from J; bases not matched to a gene: 7. The CDR3 spans 14 residues. CDR1 and CDR2 (germline): SQVTM, ANQGSEA. The DNA for the CDR3 is TGCAGCGTGGGGGGACAGGGGTCCACCTACGAGCAGTACTTC. Residues: CSVGGQGSTYEQYF.

The chain employs TRBV7-2 and TRBJ1-5; 8 nucleotides match TRBD1. The germline gives CDR1 SGHTA, CDR2 FQGNSA. The trim removed 5 bases at V and 4 bases at J, leaving 7 bases unmatched. This CDR3 contains 15 residues. The CDR3 reads CASSQGTGLNQPQHF. For the CDR3, the DNA is TGTGCCAGCAGCCAAGGGACAGGCTTAAATCAGCCCCAGCATTTT.

CDR3 sequence reads: CASSASIPGARNTEAFF. For the CDR3, the DNA is TGTGCCAGCAGCGCATCGATCCCAGGGGCGCGGAACACTGAAGCTTTCTTT. The chain couples TRBV5-5 to TRBJ1-1; D possibly corresponds to TRBD1 (6 bases). Per the germline V gene, CDR1 is SGHKS and CDR2 is YYEKEE (reference sequence). The V end lost 4 bases, the J end lost 1 base, and 20 bases lay between the germline ends. This CDR3 comprises 17 residues. Filled out from reference TRBV5-5 and TRBJ1-1, the complete variable domain reads DAGVTQSPTHLIKTRGQQVTLRCSPISGHKSVSWYQQVLGQGPQFIFQYYEKEERGRGNFPDRFSARQFPNYSSELNVNALLLGDSALYLCASSASIPGARNTEAFFGQGTRLTVV.

The rearrangement joins TRBV9 to TRBJ1-2; 7 bases align to TRBD1. The junction had 10 bases not matched to a gene; V was cut back by 4 bases and J by 4 bases. CDR3 size: 15 residues. Germline loops: CDR1 SGDLS, CDR2 YYNGEE. CDR3 bases: TGTGCCAGCAGCCCTAAAGAGGGGGCTGGCTATGGCTACACCTTC. Its translation is CASSPKEGAGYGYTF. The full variable domain, with the rest looked up from reference TRBV9 and TRBJ1-2, is DSGVTQTPKHLITATGQRVTLRCSPRSGDLSVYWYQQSLDQGLQFLIQYYNGEERAKGNILERFSAQQFPDLHSELNLSSLELGDSALYFCASSPKEGAGYGYTFGSGTRLTVV.

The CDR3 loop reads CASSPRGTSGRDTQYF. The DNA for the CDR3 is TGTGCCAGCAGCCCGAGAGGCACTAGTGGTAGGGATACGCAGTATTTT. V is TRBV9 and J is TRBJ2-3; TRBD2 might be the D (5 bases). The CDR3 spans 16 residues. The germline V and J ends were trimmed by 4 bases and 6 bases, with 21 bases remaining between them. Germline V lookup: CDR1 SGDLS, CDR2 YYNGEE.

The chain carries TRBV11-1 and TRBJ2-1; D call uncertain. The CDR3 length is 13 residues. V was cut by 5 bases and J by 8 bases, with 13 bases left in between. Germline CDR1 and CDR2: SGHAT and FQDESV (reference sequence). CDR3 nucleotides: TGTGCCAGCAGCCCTCCCTCTAGAGATGAGCAGTTCTTC. This gives the protein CASSPPSRDEQFF.

This clone was seen just once. The rearrangement joins TRBV7-9 to TRBJ2-2, with 8 positions matching TRBD2. Germline values: CDR1 SEHNR, CDR2 FQNEAQ (reference sequence). The J segment lost 5 bases and the V segment lost 10 bases, leaving 21 bases of the junction unmatched. The CDR3 has 18 amino acids. CDR3 DNA sequence: TGTGCCAACCCCTCCGGGCGGGAGGTTCCAATCGGAACCGGGGAGCTGTTTTTT. Translated, it gives CANPSGREVPIGTGELFF.

DNA of the CDR3: TGCGCCAGCAGCTGGCAGGGTCTTTCGAACACTGAAGCTTTCTTT. As protein: CASSWQGLSNTEAFF. This sequence joins TRBV5-1 and TRBJ1-1; the D gene is possibly TRBD1 (5 bases). Germline CDR1 SGHRS, CDR2 YFSETQ. The CDR3 contains 15 residues. Trimming shortened V by 3 bases and J by 1 base, and 13 bases separated the two germline ends.

The rearrangement links TRBV29-1 to TRBJ2-1, with D maybe TRBD2 (5 bases). Germline lookup yields CDR1 SQVTM and CDR2 ANQGSEA. This CDR3 spans 13 amino acids. V lost 7 bases, J lost 0 bases, and 10 bases lay in between. Here the CDR3 DNA reads TGCAGCGCGGGAACGAGCTCCTACAATGAGCAGTTCTTC. Translated, it gives CSAGTSSYNEQFF.

The chain recombines TRBV7-2 with TRBJ2-3, with 7 bases aligning to TRBD2. This CDR3 is built from 17 residues. Germline loops: CDR1 SGHTA, CDR2 FQGNSA. Trimming cost V 4 bases and J 1 base; bases outside gene matches: 11. The CDR3 region is CASSSLWGGRGTDTQYF. The CDR3 DNA sequence: TGTGCCAGCAGCTCGCTATGGGGGGGAAGGGGCACAGATACGCAGTATTTT.

Here the CDR3 reads CASSLRQPNTGELFF. The CDR3 DNA sequence: TGTGCCAGCAGTTTACGACAGCCTAACACCGGGGAGCTGTTTTTT. The V call is TRBV28, the J call TRBJ2-2; D is perhaps TRBD1 (5 bases). The CDR3 extends over 15 amino acids. Looked up from germline, CDR1 is MDHEN and CDR2 is SYDVKM. Trimming cost V 2 bases and J 2 bases, with 9 bases left between them.

The genes are TRBV10-1 and TRBJ1-1; no clear D. V was shortened by 2 bases and J by 1 base, with 5 bases between the two germline ends. The germline CDR1 and CDR2 sequences are WNHNN and SYGVQD (reference sequence). This CDR3 region has 13 residues. The CDR3 DNA reads TGCGCCAGCAGTGAGGGCCCGAACACTGAAGCTTTCTTT. This encodes CASSEGPNTEAFF.

The V call is TRBV2, the J call TRBJ1-1; 7 bases align to TRBD1. Germline lookup yields CDR1 SNHLY and CDR2 FYNNEI. V lost 4 bases and J lost 1; bases outside the gene matches: 3. This CDR3 region has 14 residues. The CDR3 DNA reads TGTGCCAGCAGTGGACAGGGCCAGAACACTGAAGCTTTCTTT. It codes for CASSGQGQNTEAFF.

This chain joins TRBV5-5 and TRBJ1-1; 7 bases fit TRBD1. V lost 3 bases to trimming and J lost 8 bases; unmatched junction nucleotides: 13. The CDR3 is 15 residues long. Germline V gene data show CDR1 as SGHKS and CDR2 as YYEKEE (reference sequence). The CDR3 sequence is CASSSRGGTEYEAFF. The CDR3 DNA reads as TGTGCCAGCAGCTCCAGAGGAGGGACAGAGTACGAAGCTTTCTTT.

The V and J genes are TRBV5-1 and TRBJ2-7, with 8 bases fitting TRBD2. The CDR3 totals 15 residues. Trimming cost V 0 bases and J 7 bases; bases outside gene matches: 9. Germline V gene data show CDR1 as SGHRS and CDR2 as YFSETQ. The CDR3 reads CASSLEAGELGEQYF. The CDR3 nucleotides are TGCGCCAGCAGCTTGGAAGCGGGAGAGTTGGGTGAGCAGTACTTC.

The chain is built from TRBV14 and TRBJ1-2, with D unclear. The CDR3 totals 14 residues. V was clipped by 4 bases and J by 0 bases, with 9 bases between them. CDR1 SGHDN and CDR2 FVKESK come from the germline V gene. This CDR3 reads CASSPSTANYGYTF. DNA for the CDR3: TGTGCCAGCAGCCCCTCCACGGCTAACTATGGCTACACCTTC.

The count of this clone is one. The chain carries TRBV5-6 and TRBJ1-2, with 8 bases lining up with TRBD1. The CDR3 contains 15 residues. V shed 2 bases and J 8 bases; nucleotides not matched to a gene: 11. Germline V gene lookup returns CDR1 SGHDT and CDR2 YYEEEE. The CDR3 sequence is CASSLLRQGRRGYTF. The CDR3 bases are TGTGCCAGCAGCTTATTAAGACAGGGGCGTAGAGGCTACACCTTC.

V is TRBV6-5 and J is TRBJ2-2; possibly TRBD2 for D (5 bases). This CDR3 comprises 15 residues. The ends were cut back, 5 bases at V and 3 bases at J, with 13 bases in the middle. From germline, CDR1 is MNHEY and CDR2 SVGAGI. Here the CDR3 DNA reads TGTGCCAGCAGTCTGTCCCCGGGGTACACCGGGGAGCTGTTTTTT. Residues: CASSLSPGYTGELFF.

The count of this clone is one. The chain combines TRBV18 with TRBJ2-7, with D maybe TRBD1 (6 bases). The CDR3 has 14 residues. Deletions cut 2 bases from V and 1 base from J, with 9 bases between. From germline, CDR1 is KGHSH and CDR2 LQKENI. DNA for the CDR3: TGTGCCAGCTCACCATCAGGGGAATCCTACGAGCAGTACTTC. This sequence encodes CASSPSGESYEQYF.

The sample holds one count of this clone. Germline and junction disagree at one end, which may indicate a read error. The V and J genes are TRBV4-1 and TRBJ2-7; D is unresolved. This CDR3 region has 15 residues. Germline CDR1 MGHRA, CDR2 YSYEKL. The DNA of the CDR3 is TGCACCAGCAGCCAAGATATGGGCAGTTCCTACGAGCAGTACTTC. Translating it yields CTSSQDMGSSYEQYF.